Listed below are T cell receptor beta chains from one sample, sequenced in a study of neurological immune-mediated disorders. TCRdb re-called the 5' RACE reads through MiXCR, storing one row per CDR3 protein. This table holds more than 35,000 distinct CDR3 sequences, over 6% found once. Sequenced sample: CD4+ T cells from blood. All receptors derive from a middle-aged woman in good health. Both conserved end residues are part of each CDR3. The D gene is left open where the match is weak. The size entry is marked missing in some rows and otherwise reads once, few, many or a size class.

>many|TRBV20-1|NA|TRBJ2-1
TGCAGTGCTAGGGTAATGAGCCCAACCTCCTACAATGAGCAGTTCTTC
CSARVMSPTSYNEQFF
>many|TRBV6-1|NA|TRBJ1-5
TGTGCCAGCAGTGAAGCGCCAGTAAATCAGCCCCAGCATTTT
CASSEAPVNQPQHF
>many|TRBV7-9|NA|TRBJ2-3
TGTGCCAGCAGCCCACGCGGGCCAGATACGCAGTATTTT
CASSPRGPDTQYF
>many|TRBV5-1|NA|TRBJ1-6
TGCGCCAGCAGCCCGGAGAGGTCTTCACCCCTCCACTTT
CASSPERSSPLHF
>many|TRBV10-3|NA|TRBJ1-5
TGTGCCATCAGTGATATAGATAGCAATCAGCCCCAGCATTTT
CAISDIDSNQPQHF
>many|TRBV5-1|TRBD1|TRBJ2-1
TGCGCCAGCAGCGGACGGACAGGGGACTACAATGAGCAGTTCTTC
CASSGRTGDYNEQFF
>many|TRBV5-1|TRBD2|TRBJ2-7
TGCGCCAGCAGCCCCGTCCCGGGACTAGCGGGGTTATACGAGCAGTACTTC
CASSPVPGLAGLYEQYF
>many|TRBV4-3|NA|TRBJ1-4
TGCGCCAGCAGCCTTTCCGCAGCCTCAGGGGCAACTAATGAAAAACTGTTTTTT
CASSLSAASGATNEKLFF
>many|TRBV3-1|NA|TRBJ2-7
TGTGCCAGCAGCCAAGTCGGTCAGTCACCCTACGAGCAGTACTTC
CASSQVGQSPYEQYF
>many|TRBV5-1|NA|TRBJ2-5
TGCGCCAGCAGCTTGGGGGCGGCCCAAGAGACCCAGTACTTC
CASSLGAAQETQYF
>few|TRBV12-3/TRBV12-4|NA|TRBJ1-5
TGTGCCAGCAGTCTCAGGGGCAATCAGCCCCAGCATTTT
CASSLRGNQPQHF
>NA|TRBV2|TRBD2|TRBJ2-1
TGTGCCAGCAGTGGCGGGAGCTCCTACAATGAGCAGTTCTTC
CASSGGSSYNEQFF
>many|TRBV28|TRBD1|TRBJ1-2
TGTGCCAGCTCTGGTCGGGACAGGGCCTATGGCTACACCTTC
CASSGRDRAYGYTF
>many|TRBV5-1|NA|TRBJ2-5
TGCGCCAGCAGCTTGCAGGGTCCAGAGACCCAGTACTTC
CASSLQGPETQYF
>many|TRBV5-1|NA|TRBJ2-5
TGCGCCAGCAGTCCCACCGGCGAGACTTGGAGTGGAGAGACCCAGTACTTC
CASSPTGETWSGETQYF
>many|TRBV5-1|NA|TRBJ1-2
TGCGCCAGCAGCTTGGTGGTGACTACCTATGGCTACACCTTC
CASSLVVTTYGYTF
>many|TRBV20-1|NA|TRBJ1-2
TGCAGTGCTAGGGCGGGCCAGGGCTATGGCTACACCTTC
CSARAGQGYGYTF
>many|TRBV5-6|TRBD1|TRBJ1-2
TGTGCCAGCAGCTTGTTGGGACAGGGAATTAACTATGGCTACACCTTC
CASSLLGQGINYGYTF
>many|TRBV28|NA|TRBJ2-2
TGTGCCAGCAGTTTGGTGGGTGGGGCGACCGGGGAGCTGTTTTTT
CASSLVGGATGELFF
>many|TRBV12-3/TRBV12-4|NA|TRBJ2-7
TGTGCCAGCAGTCTCACAGGGTCCTACGAGCAGTACTTC
CASSLTGSYEQYF
>many|TRBV7-2|NA|TRBJ2-7
TGTGCCAGCAGCCTCCGATGGGGGGCAGGGGCGTCAACCTACGAGCAGTACTTC
CASSLRWGAGASTYEQYF
>NA|TRBV20-1|NA|TRBJ2-1
TGCAGTGCTAGGGACCAGGCCGGCCACAATGAGCAGTTCTTC
CSARDQAGHNEQFF
>many|TRBV5-5|NA|TRBJ2-3
TGTGCCAGCAGCTTTTGGGCAGATACGCAGTATTTT
CASSFWADTQYF
>few|TRBV6-5|TRBD1|TRBJ1-2
TGTGCCAGCAGTGGGGACAGCGCCCTTGTCTACGGCTACACCTTC
CASSGDSALVYGYTF
>many|TRBV3-1|TRBD2|TRBJ2-3
TGTGCCAGCAGCCTTAGCGGGAGGGCGACAGATACGCAGTATTTT
CASSLSGRATDTQYF
>many|TRBV7-2|NA|TRBJ2-7
TGTGCCAGCGCTCACGGGAGCTCCTACGAGCAGTACTTC
CASAHGSSYEQYF
>many|TRBV5-1|NA|TRBJ2-7
TGCGCCAGCAGCTTGGCACCCCAGGGGCGCGGGTCCTCCTACGAGCAGTACTTC
CASSLAPQGRGSSYEQYF
>NA|TRBV7-2|TRBD2|TRBJ2-1
TGTGCCAGCAGCTGGACCAGGGGCGGAGCGGGAGCCTACAATGAGCAGTTCTTC
CASSWTRGGAGAYNEQFF
>many|TRBV27|NA|TRBJ1-2
TGTGCCAGCAGTATTATTTGGGGCAACATGGATGGCTACACCTTC
CASSIIWGNMDGYTF
>many|TRBV27|TRBD2|TRBJ2-4
TGTGCCAGCAGTTTATCTGCGGGAGCTCCCTCCAAAAACATTCAGTACTTC
CASSLSAGAPSKNIQYF
>many|TRBV6-2/TRBV6-3|NA|TRBJ1-1
TGTGCCAGCAGTCTCGAGAGTAACCCTGAAGCTTTCTTT
CASSLESNPEAFF
>many|TRBV4-3|TRBD2|TRBJ2-5
TGCGCCAGCAGCCAGGGACTAGCGGGAGGGTCCGGTGGAGGGCAGACCCAGTACTTC
CASSQGLAGGSGGGQTQYF
>many|TRBV9|NA|TRBJ2-1
TGTGCCAGCAGCGTAGGACCGCCGGGACTCGGCTCCTACAATGAGCAGTTCTTC
CASSVGPPGLGSYNEQFF
>many|TRBV20-1|NA|TRBJ1-6
TGCAGTGCTAGAGATTTGGTTAATTCTAATTCACCCCTCCACTTT
CSARDLVNSNSPLHF
>many|TRBV21-1|NA|TRBJ2-5
TGTGCCAGCTTTGTGGCGGGACGGTACCAAGAGACCCAGTACTTC
CASFVAGRYQETQYF
>once|TRBV6-1|TRBD2|TRBJ2-1
TGTGCCAGCACCGGAAGCGGGAGTCCCTACAATGAGCAGTTCTTC
CASTGSGSPYNEQFF
>many|TRBV28|NA|TRBJ1-1
TGTGCCAGCAGTTTACTTTCCCCCCCCGGGAACACTGAAGCTTTCTTT
CASSLLSPPGNTEAFF
>many|TRBV25-1|TRBD1|TRBJ2-5
TGTGCCAGCAGTATGGGACAGGCCTTAGGGGAGACCCAGTACTTC
CASSMGQALGETQYF
>many|TRBV28|NA|TRBJ2-4
TGTGCCAGCAGTTGGGGGCGTAGCGTTCAATATCTAGCCAAAAACATTCAGTACTTC
CASSWGRSVQYLAKNIQYF
>many|TRBV4-2|NA|TRBJ1-5
TGTGCCAGCAGCCAAGGACAGGGCAATCAGCCCCAGCATTTT
CASSQGQGNQPQHF